The entry that follows covers one T cell receptor (beta chain) sequence. A J-beta primer mix and a sample-barcoded 5' primer were used in a second PCR of roughly 6 to 11 cycles. TCRdb redid the calling of the 5' RACE reads with MiXCR, one entry per CDR3 protein. Here the sample spans some 640,000 distinct CDR3 sequences, around 48% being singletons. V was shortened by 3 bases and J by 1 base, with 6 bases between the two germline ends. There are 12 residues in the CDR3. Germline values: CDR1 SQVTM, CDR2 ANQGSEA. This sample was taken from a study of blood T cells in healthy people across ages. Every sample yielded at least 7 million isolated PBMCs.

V usage is TRBV29-1 and J usage is TRBJ2-5; the D is unclear. The TCR originated in a woman in her fifties or sixties in good health. Source material: blood. CDR3 loop: CSVDLSQETQYF. The CDR3 nucleotides are TGCAGCGTTGATCTGTCCCAAGAGACCCAGTACTTC.